What follows are 30 T cell receptor beta chains derived from one specimen sequenced in a study of blood T cell repertoires in COVID-19 (dated by TCRdb to 2020 to 2022). The library was made by the immunoSEQ multiplex PCR assay. Drawn from immuneACCESS, this table holds only the in-frame rearrangements with V and J called that TCRdb kept. Clones are partly lost; checked studies trace under half to an unresolved V gene and leave the rest unexplained. The sample contains tens of thousands of clones, approximately 71% of them found a single time. 3.5% to 4.5% of the sample comes from the top ten. Sequences were obtained from peripheral blood. The receptor source for this set is a woman aged 45 to 65 with acute or convalescent COVID-19.

This chain connects TRBV3-1 (or the pseudogene TRBV3-2) to TRBJ2-1; TRBD2 matches 12 bases. Germline lookup yields CDR1 LGHDT and CDR2 YNNKEL (reference sequence). V was pared by 5 bases and J by 4 bases, with 6 bases of the junction left unmatched. CDR3 size: 16 residues. CDR3 DNA sequence: TGTGCCAGCAGCTCGTGGACTAGCGGGGTGTACAATGAGCAGTTCTTC. It yields the protein CASSSWTSGVYNEQFF.

V is TRBV7-9 and J is TRBJ1-2, with D tentatively TRBD1 (6 bases). The germline V and J ends were trimmed by 5 bases and 5 bases, with 12 bases remaining between them. Germline V CDR1 and CDR2: SEHNR, FQNEAQ (reference sequence). CDR3 length equals 13 residues. In nucleotides, the CDR3 is TGTGCCAGCAGCCCGGACAGCCCATATGGCTACACCTTC. Encoded protein: CASSPDSPYGYTF. Variable domain in full (rest from reference TRBV7-9 and TRBJ1-2): DTGVSQNPRHKITKRGQNVTFRCDPISEHNRLYWYRQTLGQGPEFLTYFQNEAQLEKSRLLSDRFSAERPKGSFSTLEIQRTEQGDSAMYLCASSPDSPYGYTFGSGTRLTVV.

This clone has a single count. The chain has TRBV7-9 and TRBJ1-1; 10 positions match TRBD1. V trimming: 4 bases; J trimming: 8 bases; junction bases outside the gene matches: 7. The germline V gene encodes CDR1 SEHNR and CDR2 FQNEAQ (reference sequence). The length of the CDR3 is 14 residues. The CDR3 bases are TGTGCCAGCAGCTCCAAGGACAGGGGGGACGAAGCTTTCTTT. The encoded protein is CASSSKDRGDEAFF.

As DNA, the CDR3 is TGCGCCAGCAGCCAGCTAGCGGGGGGCCATGAGCAGTTCTTC. Protein product: CASSQLAGGHEQFF. The chain has TRBV4-1 and TRBJ2-1; 11 nucleotides align to TRBD2. CDR3 size: 14 residues. Per the germline V gene, CDR1 is MGHRA and CDR2 is YSYEKL. Trimming at V came to 3 bases and at J to 8 bases, leaving 3 bases not matched to a gene.

This clone was observed a handful of times. This chain joins TRBV29-1 and TRBJ2-1; tentatively, D is TRBD1 (5 bases). The V end was cut by 1 base, the J end by 10 bases, with 8 bases between. This CDR3 has 11 amino acids. Germline V CDR1 and CDR2: SQVTM, ANQGSEA. This chain's CDR3 is CSVEVQGEQFF. The CDR3 nucleotides read TGCAGCGTTGAAGTCCAGGGCGAGCAGTTCTTC.

Here the CDR3 reads CASSSQRGGTDTQYF. The CDR3 region has the DNA TGTGCCAGCAGTTCTCAGCGGGGGGGCACAGATACGCAGTATTTT. The chain uses TRBV7-6 and TRBJ2-3; 9 bases agree with TRBD2. The CDR3 contains 15 residues. Germline CDR1 and CDR2: SGHVS and FNYEAQ. Trimming at V came to 6 bases and at J to 1 base, leaving 5 bases not matched to a gene. Full variable domain (outside the CDR3, taken from reference TRBV7-6 and TRBJ2-3): GAGVSQSPRYKVTKRGQDVALRCDPISGHVSLYWYRQALGQGPEFLTYFNYEAQQDKSGLPNDRFSAERPEGSISTLTIQRTEQRDSAMYRCASSSQRGGTDTQYFGPGTRLTVL.

The chain has TRBV28 and TRBJ1-5, with D unresolved. V lost 5 bases and J lost 7, with 12 bases in between. The germline V gene encodes CDR1 MDHEN and CDR2 SYDVKM. The length of the CDR3 is 13 residues. DNA of the CDR3: TGTGCCAGCAGTGTCGGGGAGCGACAGCCCCAGCATTTT. Translation: CASSVGERQPQHF.

V gene TRBV2 combines with J gene TRBJ2-3; possibly TRBD2 for D (5 bases). Trimming cost V 2 bases and J 2 bases, with 11 bases left between them. CDR3 length equals 15 residues. CDR1 SNHLY and CDR2 FYNNEI come from the germline V gene. CDR3 region: CASSEKPSPTDTQYF. The DNA of the CDR3 is TGTGCCAGCAGTGAAAAGCCTAGCCCCACAGATACGCAGTATTTT. Variable domain in full (rest from reference TRBV2 and TRBJ2-3): EPEVTQTPSHQVTQMGQEVILRCVPISNHLYFYWYRQILGQKVEFLVSFYNNEISEKSEIFDDQFSVERPDGSNFTLKIRSTKLEDSAMYFCASSEKPSPTDTQYFGPGTRLTVL.

The genes are TRBV4-1 and TRBJ1-5, with D uncertain. CDR1 is MGHRA and CDR2 is YSYEKL in the germline V gene. V lost 0 bases, J lost 11 bases, and 11 bases lay in between. The CDR3 spans 13 residues. The CDR3 spells CASSQEFPRSQHF. Here the CDR3 DNA reads TGCGCCAGCAGCCAAGAATTCCCCCGGTCCCAGCATTTT.

J is TRBJ2-1 and V is TRBV5-4; perhaps TRBD1 as D (5 bases). The CDR3 contains 13 residues. The V and J ends lost 0 bases and 7 bases respectively, with 8 bases between them. Germline CDR1 and CDR2: SGHNT and YYREEE (reference sequence). CDR3 nucleotides: TGTGCCAGCAGCTTGGAAGGGGTGAATGAGCAGTTCTTC. It codes for CASSLEGVNEQFF.

V usage is TRBV5-4 and J usage is TRBJ2-3; 12 bases line up with TRBD1. The CDR3 has 15 residues. The ends lost 4 bases at V and 7 bases at J; junction bases unmatched: 7. CDR1 is SGHNT and CDR2 is YYREEE in the germline V gene (reference sequence). The CDR3 sequence: CASSDGTGGANTQYF. For the CDR3, the DNA is TGTGCCAGCAGCGACGGGACAGGGGGCGCAAATACGCAGTATTTT.

The V call is TRBV25-1, the J call TRBJ2-4; 8 bases are shared with TRBD1. The V gene end was trimmed by 7 bases and the J gene end by 1 base; junction bases not matched to a gene: 9. In germline, CDR1 is MGHDK, CDR2 SYGVNS. This CDR3 contains 16 residues. The CDR3 region is CASTHSGGRAKNIQYF. The CDR3 region has the DNA TGTGCCAGCACTCACTCAGGGGGCAGGGCCAAAAACATTCAGTACTTC.

This clone was seen a single time. This chain connects TRBV7-6 to TRBJ2-1, with 10 bases fitting TRBD2. Per the germline V gene, CDR1 is SGHVS and CDR2 is FNYEAQ. This CDR3 region has 14 residues. Trimming cost V 7 bases and J 9 bases; bases outside gene matches: 9. The CDR3, as DNA: TGTGCCAGCAACCCAGCGGGGGGGCCGGGTGAGCAGTTCTTC. Translation gives CASNPAGGPGEQFF.

V gene TRBV6-2 or TRBV6-3 combines with J gene TRBJ1-1; 7 nucleotides line up with TRBD1. With V trimmed by 0 bases and J by 6 bases, 7 bases remained unmatched. Looked up from germline, CDR1 is MNHEY and CDR2 is SVGEGT. This CDR3 is built from 15 residues. The CDR3 region has the DNA TGTGCCAGCAGTTACTCCGGGACAGCTTCCGCTGAAGCTTTCTTT. Translating it yields CASSYSGTASAEAFF.

This clone appeared a few times. The chain links TRBV27 to TRBJ1-1; D gene uncertain. V lost 5 bases and J lost 5, with 9 bases in between. The length of the CDR3 is 12 residues. Looked up from germline, CDR1 is MNHEY and CDR2 is SMNVEV (reference sequence). This CDR3 reads CASSDSPTEAFF. CDR3 sequence (DNA): TGTGCCAGCAGTGACTCGCCTACTGAAGCTTTCTTT.

V gene TRBV18 combines with J gene TRBJ2-5; 7 nucleotides align to TRBD1. V lost 3 bases, J lost 4 bases, and 5 bases stayed unmatched. This CDR3 spans 14 amino acids. Germline CDR1 is KGHSH and CDR2 is LQKENI. CDR3 in amino acids: CASSPDREAETQYF. CDR3 coding DNA: TGTGCCAGCTCACCTGACAGGGAAGCAGAGACCCAGTACTTC.

Many counts were recorded for this clone. The rearrangement links TRBV2 to TRBJ1-1; the match to TRBD1 covers 7 bases. Losses at the gene ends were 3 bases for V and 2 bases for J; bases not matched to a gene: 12. This CDR3 contains 17 residues. Germline CDR1 and CDR2: SNHLY and FYNNEI. The CDR3 is CASSDKPPTGRNTEAFF. The DNA for the CDR3 is TGTGCCAGCAGTGATAAGCCCCCGACAGGGAGAAACACTGAAGCTTTCTTT.

The gene calls are TRBV18 and TRBJ2-3, with a possible D match to TRBD1 (6 bases). This CDR3 has 17 residues. The germline gives CDR1 KGHSH, CDR2 LQKENI. Trimming took off 0 bases at V and 2 bases at J, with 15 bases between the two ends. This chain's CDR3 is CASSPPSGTRITDTQYF. The CDR3 DNA reads as TGTGCCAGCTCACCACCCTCCGGGACACGGATCACAGATACGCAGTATTTT.

This clone was seen just once. The V call is TRBV5-1, the J call TRBJ1-4; D is possibly TRBD1 (5 bases). Germline V lookup: CDR1 SGHRS, CDR2 YFSETQ. This CDR3 region has 17 residues. Trimming stripped 1 base from V and 8 bases from J, with 21 bases between. For the CDR3, the DNA is TGCGCCAGCAGCTTGAAATTCGGGCAGGGTGGAGGGGAAAAACTGTTTTTT. Its protein is CASSLKFGQGGGEKLFF.

The chain combines TRBV20-1 with TRBJ2-1, with D perhaps matching TRBD1 (5 bases). Trimming stripped 3 bases from V and 5 bases from J, with 11 bases between. Looked up from germline, CDR1 is DFQATT and CDR2 is SNEGSKA (reference sequence). CDR3 length: 13 amino acids. The CDR3 coding sequence is TGCAGTGCTAGTTCTGGCAGGGACAATGAGCAGTTCTTC. It is translated as CSASSGRDNEQFF.

The chain has TRBV11-1 and TRBJ1-4, with TRBD1 matching 9 bases. The V segment lost 5 bases and the J segment 7 bases; nucleotides outside the gene matches: 5. The CDR3 runs to 14 residues. Looked up from germline, CDR1 is SGHAT and CDR2 is FQDESV (reference sequence). CDR3 DNA: TGTGCCAGCAGCCAAACAGGGGGCGGTGAAAAACTGTTTTTT. Translated, it gives CASSQTGGGEKLFF.

The J gene is TRBJ1-2, the V gene TRBV7-2, with TRBD1 matching 8 bases. CDR3 size: 12 residues. V shed 6 bases and J 4 bases; nucleotides not matched to a gene: 1. CDR1 and CDR2 from the germline V gene are SGHTA and FQGNSA. CDR3 residues: CASRGQVYGYTF. For the CDR3, the DNA is TGTGCCAGCAGGGGACAGGTCTATGGCTACACCTTC.

This chain joins TRBV25-1 and TRBJ1-4; D is possibly TRBD1 (5 bases). Looked up from germline, CDR1 is MGHDK and CDR2 is SYGVNS. The CDR3 is made up of 15 amino acids. V lost 1 base and J 4 bases, leaving 10 bases between the germline ends. CDR3 sequence (DNA): TGTGCCAGCAGTGAATTCGACAGATTTAATGAAAAACTGTTTTTT. Translated: CASSEFDRFNEKLFF. The full variable domain, rest sourced from reference TRBV25-1 and TRBJ1-4, is EADIYQTPRYLVIGTGKKITLECSQTMGHDKMYWYQQDPGMELHLIHYSYGVNSTEKGDLSSESTVSRIRTEHFPLTLESARPSHTSQYLCASSEFDRFNEKLFFGSGTQLSVL.

The chain couples TRBV11-3 to TRBJ2-3, with 8 positions matching TRBD1. The V and J ends lost 3 bases and 3 bases, in that order; junction bases with no gene match: 2. The germline V gene encodes CDR1 SGHNT and CDR2 YENEEA. The CDR3 loop spans 14 amino acids. For the CDR3, the DNA is TGTGCCAGCAGCTTGACAGGGGTAACAGATACGCAGTATTTT. Its protein product is CASSLTGVTDTQYF.

The rearrangement uses TRBV6-5 and TRBJ2-5, with D maybe TRBD1 (5 bases). This CDR3 spans 14 amino acids. Germline V gives CDR1 MNHEY, CDR2 SVGAGI. Trimming removed 6 bases from V and 2 bases from J, with 13 bases in between. CDR3 region: CASRSQGVQETQYF. CDR3 coding DNA: TGTGCCAGCAGATCTCAGGGTGTGCAAGAGACCCAGTACTTC.

V is TRBV19 and J is TRBJ1-5; unclear D gene. V was shortened by 1 base and J by 2 bases, with 9 bases between the two germline ends. Looked up from germline, CDR1 is LNHDA and CDR2 is SQIVND (reference sequence). This CDR3 spans 15 amino acids. CDR3 bases: TGTGCCAGTAGTATAGGCCGGCAGGGCAATCAGCCCCAGCATTTT. Amino acid sequence: CASSIGRQGNQPQHF.

There are a few counts of this clone. Here the CDR3 reads CASSSQGASGNTIYF. The CDR3 DNA sequence: TGTGCCAGCAGTTCCCAGGGGGCCTCGGGAAACACCATATATTTT. The chain is built from TRBV2 and TRBJ1-3; 8 nucleotides line up with TRBD1. With V trimmed by 5 bases and J by 4 bases, 7 bases remained unmatched. This CDR3 region has 15 residues. Germline CDR1 reads SNHLY; CDR2 reads FYNNEI.

This chain links TRBV9 with TRBJ1-1; D not resolved. V shed 0 bases and J shed 5 bases, with 8 bases lying between them. Germline loops: CDR1 SGDLS, CDR2 YYNGEE. The CDR3 consists of 13 residues. This chain's CDR3 is CASSVDGQTEAFF. In DNA form, the CDR3 reads TGTGCCAGCAGCGTAGATGGGCAAACTGAAGCTTTCTTT.

The rearrangement joins TRBV12-3 or TRBV12-4 to TRBJ2-7; maybe TRBD1 (6 bases). Trimming pared 11 bases from V and 3 bases from J, leaving 17 bases between. The CDR3 is 13 amino acids. Written as DNA, the CDR3 is TGTGCCTGTATCACGGCACAGGGCTACGAGCAGTACTTC. This encodes CACITAQGYEQYF.

The J gene is TRBJ1-3, the V gene TRBV15; D remains ambiguous. V was shortened by 0 bases and J by 0 bases, with 9 bases between the two germline ends. The CDR3 extends over 16 amino acids. Looked up from germline, CDR1 is LNHNV and CDR2 is YYDKDF (reference sequence). CDR3 sequence: CATSRDPGRSGNTIYF. The CDR3 bases are TGTGCCACCAGCAGAGATCCGGGTCGCTCTGGAAACACCATATATTTT.